The entry below gives a single TCR beta chain sequence along with its context. Profiling relied on immunoSEQ multiplex PCR, and the TCRdb table lists in-frame clones only, not all of them. The sample carries 200,000 to 250,000 clones, more than 70% recorded once. This sample is part of a study of blood T cell repertoires in COVID-19. The overall study: Spain, Italy and the United States supplied samples that represented acute and convalescent COVID-19. The analysed material was cDNA or gDNA that came from T cells, B-cell-depleted T cells, or PBMCs.

Material for sequencing was PBMCs or T cells enriched from blood (not recorded which). The sequence was obtained from a woman in her 50s who had recovered from COVID-19.

The CDR3 region is CASSRQVTSGSADTQYF. CDR3 in DNA: TGTGCCAGCAGCAGGCAGGTGACTAGCGGGAGTGCAGATACGCAGTATTTT. This rearrangement joins TRBV5-8 to TRBJ2-3; 12 bases match TRBD2. Germline V gene data show CDR1 as SGHTS and CDR2 as YDEGEE. CDR3 length: 17 amino acids. The J segment lost 4 bases and the V segment lost 4 bases, leaving 10 bases of the junction unmatched.